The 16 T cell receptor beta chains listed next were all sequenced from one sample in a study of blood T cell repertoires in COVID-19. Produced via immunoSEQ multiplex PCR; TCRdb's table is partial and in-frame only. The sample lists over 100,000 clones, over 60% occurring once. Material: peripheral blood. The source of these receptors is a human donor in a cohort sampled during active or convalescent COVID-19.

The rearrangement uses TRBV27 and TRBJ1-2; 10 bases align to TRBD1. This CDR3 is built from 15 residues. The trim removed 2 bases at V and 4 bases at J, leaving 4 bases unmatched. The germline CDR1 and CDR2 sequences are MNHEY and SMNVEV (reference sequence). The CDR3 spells CASSLVGTGAYGYTF. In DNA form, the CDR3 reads TGTGCCAGCAGTTTAGTCGGGACAGGGGCCTATGGCTACACCTTC.

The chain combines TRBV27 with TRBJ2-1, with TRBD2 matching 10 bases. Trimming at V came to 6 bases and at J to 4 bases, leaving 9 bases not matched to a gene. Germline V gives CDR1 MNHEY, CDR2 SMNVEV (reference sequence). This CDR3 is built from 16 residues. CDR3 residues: CASRPRRAGGYNEQFF. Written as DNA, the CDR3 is TGTGCCAGCAGGCCCCGCAGAGCGGGGGGGTACAATGAGCAGTTCTTC.

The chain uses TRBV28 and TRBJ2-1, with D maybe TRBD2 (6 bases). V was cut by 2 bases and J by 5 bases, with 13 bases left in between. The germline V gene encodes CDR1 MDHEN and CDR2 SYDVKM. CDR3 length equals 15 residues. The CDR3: CASSLTAGINNEQFF. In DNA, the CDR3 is TGTGCCAGCAGTTTAACTGCGGGAATAAACAATGAGCAGTTCTTC.

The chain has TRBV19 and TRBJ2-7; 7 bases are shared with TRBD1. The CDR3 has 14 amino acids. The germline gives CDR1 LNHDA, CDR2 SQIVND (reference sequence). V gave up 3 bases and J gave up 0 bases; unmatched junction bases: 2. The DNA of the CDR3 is TGTGCCAGTAGTATGGACAGGAACTCCTACGAGCAGTACTTC. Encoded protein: CASSMDRNSYEQYF.

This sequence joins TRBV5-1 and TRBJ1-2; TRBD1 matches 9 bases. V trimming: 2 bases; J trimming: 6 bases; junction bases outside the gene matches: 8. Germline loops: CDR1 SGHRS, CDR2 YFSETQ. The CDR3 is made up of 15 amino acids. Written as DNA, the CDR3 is TGCGCCAGCAGCTTCACGGGACAGGGAAGGGATGGCTACACCTTC. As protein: CASSFTGQGRDGYTF.

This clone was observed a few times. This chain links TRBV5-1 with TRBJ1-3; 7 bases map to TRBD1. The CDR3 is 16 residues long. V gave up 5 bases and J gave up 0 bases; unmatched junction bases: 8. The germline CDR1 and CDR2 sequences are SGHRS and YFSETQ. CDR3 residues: CASSTSGQSSGNTIYF. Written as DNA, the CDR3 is TGCGCCAGCAGTACATCGGGACAGAGCTCTGGAAACACCATATATTTT.

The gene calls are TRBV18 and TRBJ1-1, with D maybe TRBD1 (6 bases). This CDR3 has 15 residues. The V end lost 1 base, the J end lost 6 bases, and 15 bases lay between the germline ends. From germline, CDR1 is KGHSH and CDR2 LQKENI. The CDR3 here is CASSPQAGGLSEAFF. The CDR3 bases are TGTGCCAGCTCACCACAGGCGGGGGGCCTTTCTGAAGCTTTCTTT. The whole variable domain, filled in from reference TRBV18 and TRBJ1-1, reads NAGVMQNPRHLVRRRGQEARLRCSPMKGHSHVYWYRQLPEEGLKFMVYLQKENIIDESGMPKERFSAEFPKEGPSILRIQQVVRGDSAAYFCASSPQAGGLSEAFFGQGTRLTVV.

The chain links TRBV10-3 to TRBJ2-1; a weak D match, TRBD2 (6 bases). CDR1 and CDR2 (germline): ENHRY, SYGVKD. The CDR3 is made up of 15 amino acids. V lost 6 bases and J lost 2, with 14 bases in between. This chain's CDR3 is CAIRGLAKTYNEQFF. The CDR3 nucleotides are TGTGCCATCAGGGGGCTAGCGAAGACCTACAATGAGCAGTTCTTC.

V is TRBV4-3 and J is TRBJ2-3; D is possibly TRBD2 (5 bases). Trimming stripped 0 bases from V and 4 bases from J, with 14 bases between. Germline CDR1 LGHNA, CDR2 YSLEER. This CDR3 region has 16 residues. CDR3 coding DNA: TGCGCCAGCAGCCAAGATTTCCCGGGAAGGGCAGATACGCAGTATTTT. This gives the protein CASSQDFPGRADTQYF.

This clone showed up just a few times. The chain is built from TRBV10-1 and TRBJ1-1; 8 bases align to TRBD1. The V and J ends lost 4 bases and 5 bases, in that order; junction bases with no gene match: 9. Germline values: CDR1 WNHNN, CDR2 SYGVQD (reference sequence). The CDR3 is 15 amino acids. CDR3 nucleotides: TGCGCCAGCAGTGGACAGGGGTATGGTTTTACTGAAGCTTTCTTT. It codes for CASSGQGYGFTEAFF.

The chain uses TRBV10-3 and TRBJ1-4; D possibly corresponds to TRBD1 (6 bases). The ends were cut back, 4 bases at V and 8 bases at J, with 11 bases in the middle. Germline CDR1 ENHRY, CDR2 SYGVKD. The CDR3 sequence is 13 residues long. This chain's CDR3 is CAISGTVGEKLFF. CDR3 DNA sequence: TGTGCCATCAGTGGGACAGTTGGAGAAAAACTGTTTTTT.

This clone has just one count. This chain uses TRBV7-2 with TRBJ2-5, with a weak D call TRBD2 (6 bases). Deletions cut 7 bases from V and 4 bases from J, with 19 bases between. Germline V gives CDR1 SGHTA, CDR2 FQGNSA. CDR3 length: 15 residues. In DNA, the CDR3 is TGTGCCAGCACCCCCAGTCTAGCGCAAGGAGAGACCCAGTACTTC. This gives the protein CASTPSLAQGETQYF. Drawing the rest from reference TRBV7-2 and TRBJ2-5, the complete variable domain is GAGVSQSPSNKVTEKGKDVELRCDPISGHTALYWYRQSLGQGLEFLIYFQGNSAPDKSGLPSDRFSAERTGGSVSTLTIQRTQQEDSAVYLCASTPSLAQGETQYFGPGTRLLVL.

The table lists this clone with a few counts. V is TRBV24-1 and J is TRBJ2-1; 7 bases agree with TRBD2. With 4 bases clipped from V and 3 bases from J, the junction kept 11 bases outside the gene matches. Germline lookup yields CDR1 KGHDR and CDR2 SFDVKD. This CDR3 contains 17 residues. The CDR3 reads CATSERPRLARYNEQFF. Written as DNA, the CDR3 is TGTGCCACCAGTGAACGACCCAGACTAGCTCGCTACAATGAGCAGTTCTTC.

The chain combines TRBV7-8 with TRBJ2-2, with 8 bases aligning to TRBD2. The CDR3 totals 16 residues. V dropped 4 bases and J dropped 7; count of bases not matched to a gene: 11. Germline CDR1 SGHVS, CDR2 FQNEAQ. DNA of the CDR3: TGTGCCAGCAGCTCATCGTTCCGGGAGGGTATCGGGGAGCTGTTTTTT. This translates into CASSSSFREGIGELFF.

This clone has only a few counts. The CDR3 sequence: CAWGVGVGLPSHTQYF. CDR3 sequence (DNA): TGTGCCTGGGGAGTGGGGGTAGGACTACCAAGCCATACGCAGTATTTT. The chain is built from TRBV30 and TRBJ2-3, with D maybe TRBD2 (6 bases). The germline CDR1 and CDR2 sequences are GTSNPN and SVGIG (reference sequence). With 5 bases removed from V and 7 bases from J, the gap between germline ends came to 25 bases. The CDR3 runs 16 residues. Together with reference TRBV30 and TRBJ2-3, the CDR3 gives the full variable domain: SQTIHQWPATLVQPVGSPLSLECTVEGTSNPNLYWYRQAAGRGLQLLFYSVGIGQISSEVPQNLSASRPQDRQFILSSKKLLLSDSGFYLCAWGVGVGLPSHTQYFGPGTRLTVL.

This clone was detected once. The CDR3: CASRYKPTGAASGDLNEQFF. The CDR3 bases are TGTGCCAGCCGCTATAAACCGACAGGGGCGGCTAGCGGGGATCTCAATGAGCAGTTCTTC. This chain links TRBV7-8 with TRBJ2-1; possible D gene TRBD2, 9 bases. CDR1 is SGHVS and CDR2 is FQNEAQ in the germline V gene. CDR3 length equals 20 residues. The germline V and J ends were trimmed by 8 bases and 6 bases, with 35 bases remaining between them.